The entry below describes one T cell receptor beta chain. This record comes from a study of cytomegalovirus exposure and HLA in healthy donors. Losses at the gene ends were 3 bases for V and 5 bases for J; bases not matched to a gene: 10. CDR1 and CDR2 (germline): LNHDA, SQIVND (reference sequence). The CDR3 runs 15 residues. The PCR had 60 Vbeta and 13 Jbeta primers. The table came from immunoSEQ multiplex PCR; TCRdb's copy has only in-frame clones and leaves some out. Among about 130,000 clones listed, about 78% were seen once. This chain uses TRBV19 with TRBJ2-7; TRBD1 agrees at 7 bases. Sequenced input: PBMCs. The receptor was derived from a human donor in good health. The CDR3 here is CASSITDRALDEQYF. The DNA for the CDR3 is TGTGCCAGTAGTATTACCGACAGGGCTCTGGACGAGCAGTACTTC.